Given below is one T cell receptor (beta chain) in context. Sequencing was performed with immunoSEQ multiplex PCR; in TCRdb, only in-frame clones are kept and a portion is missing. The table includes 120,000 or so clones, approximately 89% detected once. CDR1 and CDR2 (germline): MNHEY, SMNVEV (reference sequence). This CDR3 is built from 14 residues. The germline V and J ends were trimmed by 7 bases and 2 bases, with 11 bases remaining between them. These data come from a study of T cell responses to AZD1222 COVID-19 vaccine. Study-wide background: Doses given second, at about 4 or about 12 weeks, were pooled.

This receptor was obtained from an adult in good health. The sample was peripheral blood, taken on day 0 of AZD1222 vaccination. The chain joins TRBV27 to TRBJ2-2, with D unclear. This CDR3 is CASTPSRNTGELFF. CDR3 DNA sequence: TGTGCCAGCACCCCGTCCCGAAACACCGGGGAGCTGTTTTTT.